The 12 T cell receptor beta chains in this list originate from one sample, sequenced in a study of T-cell memory formation after mild COVID-19. Each CDR3 protein is one row after TCRdb ran MiXCR on the 5' RACE reads. Altogether about 400,000 distinct CDR3 sequences are present, about 17% being singletons, with the ten largest covering around a fifth. The sequenced sample was PBMCs or a T cell subset sorted from them (not recorded which). These receptor sequences come from a man younger than 30 who had mild COVID-19 (a few samples of this study predate the infection). Cell type and time point are not known.

The CDR3 DNA reads as TGTGCCAGCAGCTGGAGGACAGACGACAATGAGCAGTTCTTC. Translation gives CASSWRTDDNEQFF. The chain couples TRBV7-9 to TRBJ2-1, with a possible D match to TRBD1 (6 bases). The V and J ends lost 4 bases and 5 bases respectively, with 12 bases between them. CDR1 and CDR2 (germline): SEHNR, FQNEAQ (reference sequence). The CDR3 consists of 14 residues.

A few counts support this clonotype. The chain combines TRBV5-6 with TRBJ2-4, with D perhaps matching TRBD2 (5 bases). The CDR3 is 16 residues long. The germline V gene encodes CDR1 SGHDT and CDR2 YYEEEE. Trimming pared 1 base from V and 2 bases from J, leaving 13 bases between. CDR3 nucleotide sequence: TGTGCCAGCAGCTTGCTGAATGGCGGGTCCAAAAACATTCAGTACTTC. Translating gives CASSLLNGGSKNIQYF.

V gene TRBV6-5 combines with J gene TRBJ2-7; 7 nucleotides agree with TRBD1. Germline V gives CDR1 MNHEY, CDR2 SVGAGI. V shed 5 bases, J shed 4 bases, and the junction held 14 bases outside the gene matches. The CDR3 is made up of 16 amino acids. The CDR3, as DNA: TGTGCCAGCAGTCCGGCCGGCGGACCAGGGGGATACGAGCAGTACTTC. Protein sequence: CASSPAGGPGGYEQYF.

This clonotype was detected ten times or more. The rearrangement links TRBV3-1 to TRBJ2-1, with D possibly being TRBD1 (6 bases). The CDR3 runs 15 residues. From germline, CDR1 is LGHDT and CDR2 YNNKEL (reference sequence). The V end was cut by 3 bases, the J end by 3 bases, with 12 bases between. The CDR3 DNA reads TGTGCCAGCAGCCACACAGGGATAGGCTACAATGAGCAGTTCTTC. Protein sequence: CASSHTGIGYNEQFF.

This clonotype was observed a single time. The rearrangement joins TRBV3-1 to TRBJ2-2; TRBD2 aligns across 15 bases. The J segment lost 9 bases and the V segment lost 6 bases, leaving 17 bases of the junction unmatched. Germline loops: CDR1 LGHDT, CDR2 YNNKEL (reference sequence). This CDR3 has 19 residues. CDR3 coding DNA: TGTGCCAGCAGTCAGTCTCCGGGACTAGCGGGGGGACGTACCCGGGAGCTGTTTTTT. Its protein product is CASSQSPGLAGGRTRELFF.

The rearrangement uses TRBV5-1 and TRBJ2-1; TRBD1 aligns across 8 bases. Germline assignment: CDR1 SGHRS and CDR2 YFSETQ. Trimming removed 4 bases from V and 8 bases from J; junction bases left unmatched: 8. This CDR3 is 14 amino acids long. CDR3 sequence (DNA): TGCGCCAGCAGCGTTAGACAGGGGCGAGATGAGCAGTTCTTC. This translates into CASSVRQGRDEQFF. The full variable domain, completed using reference TRBV5-1 and TRBJ2-1, is KAGVTQTPRYLIKTRGQQVTLSCSPISGHRSVSWYQQTPGQGLQFLFEYFSETQRNKGNFPGRFSGRQFSNSRSEMNVSTLELGDSALYLCASSVRQGRDEQFFGPGTRLTVL.

The chain combines TRBV5-6 with TRBJ1-2; 7 positions agree with TRBD1. The V gene's germline CDR1 is SGHDT and CDR2 YYEEEE. Germline trimming cut 4 bases from V and 7 bases from J; bases unmatched to any gene: 10. The CDR3 loop spans 14 amino acids. CDR3 nucleotides: TGTGCCAGCAGCCCCGCAGGGGGAGCGGCTGGCTACACCTTC. This translates into CASSPAGGAAGYTF.

V usage is TRBV6-2 or TRBV6-3 and J usage is TRBJ2-7; D uncertain. Germline V gene sequence: CDR1 MNHEY, CDR2 SVGEGT. V was pared by 3 bases and J by 3 bases, with 15 bases between. The CDR3 runs to 15 residues. The CDR3 nucleotides read TGTGCCAGCAGTTATGGGTCGTACGGAATCTACGAGCAGTACGTC. Its protein is CASSYGSYGIYEQYV.

This clonotype appeared a few times. This chain connects TRBV24-1 to TRBJ2-1, with 11 bases aligning to TRBD2. The junction had 10 bases not matched to a gene; V was cut back by 6 bases and J by 7 bases. This CDR3 is 16 amino acids long. Germline values: CDR1 KGHDR, CDR2 SFDVKD. CDR3 DNA sequence: TGTGCCACCAGTACCCTTACTAGCGGGGGCGTAAATGAGCAGTTCTTC. It yields the protein CATSTLTSGGVNEQFF.

This chain joins TRBV18 and TRBJ2-1; no definite D call. Trimming removed 3 bases from V and 5 bases from J, with 8 bases in between. CDR1 and CDR2 (germline): KGHSH, LQKENI. This CDR3 has 13 residues. The CDR3 here is CASSPRRNNEQFF. CDR3 sequence (DNA): TGTGCCAGCTCACCGCGACGGAACAATGAGCAGTTCTTC. Variable domain in full (rest from reference TRBV18 and TRBJ2-1): NAGVMQNPRHLVRRRGQEARLRCSPMKGHSHVYWYRQLPEEGLKFMVYLQKENIIDESGMPKERFSAEFPKEGPSILRIQQVVRGDSAAYFCASSPRRNNEQFFGPGTRLTVL.

The chain has TRBV2 and TRBJ2-1; D call uncertain. CDR1 and CDR2 from the germline V gene are SNHLY and FYNNEI. This CDR3 comprises 11 residues. The V end lost 3 bases, the J end lost 11 bases, and 8 bases lay between the germline ends. As DNA, the CDR3 is TGTGCCAGCAGTGACAGGCCAAAGCAGTTCTTC. Protein: CASSDRPKQFF. Using reference TRBV2 and TRBJ2-1 for the parts outside the CDR3, the full variable domain is EPEVTQTPSHQVTQMGQEVILRCVPISNHLYFYWYRQILGQKVEFLVSFYNNEISEKSEIFDDQFSVERPDGSNFTLKIRSTKLEDSAMYFCASSDRPKQFFGPGTRLTVL.

This clonotype was detected many times. The chain couples TRBV13 to TRBJ1-2; D remains unclear. The V gene's germline CDR1 is PRHDT and CDR2 FYEKMQ (reference sequence). Trimming stripped 6 bases from V and 4 bases from J, with 15 bases between. The CDR3 runs to 14 residues. CDR3 bases: TGTGCCAGCAGGAATGAACAGTATACCTATGGCTACACCTTC. This codes for CASRNEQYTYGYTF.